A selection of T cell receptor beta chains follows, all from one sample in a study of cytomegalovirus exposure and HLA in healthy donors. Sequencing was performed with immunoSEQ multiplex PCR; in TCRdb, only in-frame clones are kept and a portion is missing. The sample includes about 100,000 clones, 70% to 75% of them seen just once. Material: PBMCs. The receptors were gathered from a woman younger than 35 in good health and CMV-seropositive. Each CDR3 is given with its conserved first and last residue. Each record gives: CDR3 protein, CDR3 DNA, clone size, V gene, J gene, D gene. A D gene is named only where the DNA matches it firmly. Only some rows state a clone size, as once, few, many or a class for expanded clones.

CASSYSSGGGYEQYF	TGTGCCAGCAGTTACTCGAGCGGCGGAGGCTACGAGCAGTACTTC	NA	TRBV6-5	TRBJ2-7	NA
CASSALSPGVGGYTF	TGTGCCAGCAGCGCCCTGAGCCCCGGGGTAGGGGGCTACACCTTC	few	TRBV9	TRBJ1-2	NA
CAWSDLAGTTDTQYF	TGTGCCTGGAGTGATCTAGCGGGTACCACAGATACGCAGTATTTT	NA	TRBV30	TRBJ2-3	TRBD2
CASSPGQTYNEQFF	TGTGCCAGCTCACCGGGACAGACCTACAATGAGCAGTTCTTC	NA	TRBV18	TRBJ2-1	TRBD1
CASSPGQGLSSPF	TGTGCCAGCAGCCCGGGACAGGGCTTGAGCTCCCCCTTC	once	TRBV13	TRBJ1-2	TRBD1
CASSSLKQGADTGELFF	TGCGCCAGCAGCTCACTAAAACAGGGGGCGGACACCGGGGAGCTGTTTTTT	NA	TRBV5-1	TRBJ2-2	TRBD1
CASSLSGTGSTYEQYF	TGTGCCAGCAGTTTGTCCGGGACAGGGTCTACCTACGAGCAGTACTTC	NA	TRBV6-5	TRBJ2-7	TRBD1
CASRRGSGLTGELFF	TGTGCCAGCAGGAGGGGGAGTGGTTTGACCGGGGAGCTGTTTTTT	NA	TRBV6-5	TRBJ2-2	NA
CASSLEQGLAGLFF	TGTGCCAGCAGCTTAGAACAGGGACTAGCGGGACTGTTCTTC	NA	TRBV7-2	TRBJ2-1	TRBD2
CASSLGQGSNQPQHF	TGTGCCAGCAGCTTAGGACAGGGGAGCAATCAGCCCCAGCATTTT	NA	TRBV7-9	TRBJ1-5	TRBD1
CASRTKRQVAYEQYF	TGTGCCAGCAGAACAAAGAGACAGGTAGCCTACGAGCAGTACTTC	NA	TRBV21-1	TRBJ2-7	NA
CASSIGGTVYGYTF	TGTGCCAGTAGTATCGGCGGGACGGTCTATGGCTACACCTTC	NA	TRBV19	TRBJ1-2	NA
CAISEFGGNQPQHF	TGTGCCATCAGTGAGTTCGGCGGAAATCAGCCCCAGCATTTT	NA	TRBV10-3	TRBJ1-5	NA
CSVERQGLGTFF	TGCAGCGTTGAAAGACAGGGCCTGGGGACTTTCTTT	NA	TRBV29-1	TRBJ1-1	TRBD1
CASSLGLAKTGANVLTF	TGTGCCAGTAGTCTCGGACTAGCGAAAACTGGGGCCAACGTCCTGACTTTC	NA	TRBV19	TRBJ2-6	TRBD2
CASSLGASGGAYETQYF	TGTGCCAGCAGCTTAGGGGCTAGCGGGGGGGCCTATGAGACCCAGTACTTC	NA	TRBV11-2	TRBJ2-5	TRBD2
CASSPLAANTEAFF	TGTGCCAGCTCACCATTAGCAGCGAACACTGAAGCTTTCTTT	NA	TRBV18	TRBJ1-1	NA
CASMGLAVTGELFF	TGTGCCAGCATGGGACTAGCGGTTACCGGGGAGCTGTTTTTT	NA	TRBV5-6	TRBJ2-2	TRBD2
CASSPPEGTQATGELFF	TGTGCCAGCTCACCACCCGAGGGGACACAAGCCACCGGGGAGCTGTTTTTT	few	TRBV18	TRBJ2-2	NA
CASSSRGSGSHNEQFF	TGTGCCAGCAGCTCCCGAGGTAGCGGGAGCCACAATGAGCAGTTCTTC	NA	TRBV7-2	TRBJ2-1	TRBD2
CAISESGLAGGLVETQYF	TGTGCCATCAGTGAGTCGGGACTAGCGGGAGGCCTAGTAGAGACCCAGTACTTC	NA	TRBV10-3	TRBJ2-5	TRBD2
CASSQDRLATDTQYF	TGCGCCAGCAGCCAAGATCGGCTAGCTACAGATACGCAGTATTTT	few	TRBV7-9	TRBJ2-3	NA
CATSGPVAGGPDTQYF	TGTGCCACCAGTGGACCTGTAGCGGGGGGACCGGATACGCAGTATTTT	NA	TRBV15	TRBJ2-3	TRBD2
CASRSSGSVYEQYF	TGTGCCAGCAGGTCCAGCGGGTCGGTCTACGAGCAGTACTTC	few	TRBV6-5	TRBJ2-7	NA
CASSSQGADYNEQFF	TGTGCCAGCTCGTCGCAGGGGGCGGACTACAATGAGCAGTTCTTC	NA	TRBV18	TRBJ2-1	TRBD1
CASSRPGSDEQYF	TGTGCCAGCAGTCGACCGGGATCTGACGAGCAGTACTTC	few	TRBV2	TRBJ2-7	NA